This section outlines one T cell receptor beta chain sequence together with its context. There is no known antigen for this receptor. One base away there is no much larger clone; base qualities are not given. TCRbeta CDR3 regions were amplified from genomic DNA using the immunoSEQ Assay, a bias-controlled multiplex PCR. Per the original workflow: Nucleated cell counts per sample were estimated from amplification of reference gene primers within the assay. Sequence reads were collapsed and filtered to measure the absolute abundance of every unique TCRbeta CDR3 rearrangement. Productive Simpson clonality was computed per sample as the square root of Simpson's diversity index over productive rearrangements. TCRdb holds this immuneACCESS table with in-frame rearrangements only. Some clones are missing; in checked studies, unresolved V genes explain under half, and the rest has no known cause. V, J and clone size derive from that table, while D and trimming were established from the DNA sequence. The sample table lists under 400,000 clones, 80% to 90% of them with a count of one. In total, the top ten clones hold more than 9% of the sample.

In Seattle, one collaborating source enrolled patients while the infection was active and tracked those patients longitudinally over the course of disease. Collaborating institutions collected whole blood in K2EDTA tubes following their own protocols. Collaborator samples were shipped for TCRbeta analysis as frozen whole blood, isolated PBMCs, or DNA extracted from either sample type. Trimming costs V 4 bases and J 5 bases, and their ends lie 6 bases apart. Counted from cysteine to phenylalanine, this CDR3 has 12 amino acids. The retained sequence is limited to the CDR3, 36 bases, with the frame set at the first base. The germline V gene encodes CDR1 SGHVS and CDR2 FQNEAQ. This sample is drawn from a study of blood T cell repertoires in COVID-19 (dated by TCRdb to the early 2020s). About the full investigation: Samples covering the acute and convalescent phases of COVID-19 were provided by collaborators in the United States, Italy and Spain. The prospective study material was composed of cDNA or gDNA derived from T cells, B-cell-depleted T cells, or PBMCs. Deeply sampled blood TCRbeta repertoires from subjects exposed to, actively infected with, or recovered from COVID-19 were included in the dataset. The repertoires were made available in a free public database intended to serve as a resource for research on the immune response to SARS-CoV-2. Samples came from the ongoing ImmuneRACE study (first 160 participants) plus 1,254 subjects from 6 global collaborators. A de-identified subject ID, COVID-19 status, age in years and sex were almost always included in the sample metadata. HLA class I and class II types, where available, came from metadata supplied by the sample provider rather than from assay-based typing. The paper's findings and limits, for the study overall: The quantity of clinical and demographic metadata differed by source and by participant and was supplied without curation.

The source is a woman aged 25 to 39 with COVID-19, enrolled during active disease. The sequenced material came from peripheral blood. The rearrangement joined TRBV7-8 to TRBJ1-5; there is no confident call for the D gene. The DNA sequence reads TGTGCCAGCAGCTCACACCATCAGCCCCAGCATTTT. This codes for CASSSHHQPQHF.